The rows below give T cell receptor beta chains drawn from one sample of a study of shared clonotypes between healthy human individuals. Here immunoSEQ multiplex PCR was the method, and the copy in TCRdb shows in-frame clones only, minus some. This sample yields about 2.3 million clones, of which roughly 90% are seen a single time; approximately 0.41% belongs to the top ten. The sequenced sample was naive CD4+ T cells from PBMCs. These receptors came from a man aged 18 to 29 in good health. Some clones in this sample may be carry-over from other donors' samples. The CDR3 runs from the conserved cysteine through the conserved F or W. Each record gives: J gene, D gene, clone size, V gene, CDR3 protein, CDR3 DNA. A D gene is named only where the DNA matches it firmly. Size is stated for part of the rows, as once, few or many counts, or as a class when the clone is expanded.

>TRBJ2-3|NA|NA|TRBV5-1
CASSPGARDADTQYF
TGCGCCAGCAGCCCTGGCGCGCGGGACGCAGATACGCAGTATTTT
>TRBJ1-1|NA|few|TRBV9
CASSVDTGSSRAFF
TGTGCCAGCAGCGTAGATACCGGGTCGTCCCGGGCTTTCTTT
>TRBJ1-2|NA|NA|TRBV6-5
CASSYSGRAGYYGYTF
TGTGCCAGCAGTTACTCTGGCAGGGCAGGGTACTATGGCTACACCTTC
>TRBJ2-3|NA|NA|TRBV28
CASKTQGADTQYF
TGTGCCAGCAAAACCCAGGGAGCAGATACGCAGTATTTT
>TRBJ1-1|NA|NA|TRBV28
CASTTTRPTEAFF
TGTGCCAGCACCACAACTCGACCGACGGAAGCTTTCTTT
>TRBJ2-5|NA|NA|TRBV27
CASWPAGRETQYF
TGTGCCAGCTGGCCGGCAGGGCGGGAGACCCAGTACTTC
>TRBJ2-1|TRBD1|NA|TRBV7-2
CASSSNRGRNMNEQFF
TGTGCCAGCAGCTCAAACAGGGGGCGGAATATGAATGAGCAGTTCTTC
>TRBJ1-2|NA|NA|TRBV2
CASRRGRAYGYTF
TGTGCCAGCAGGAGGGGTCGAGCTTATGGCTACACCTTC
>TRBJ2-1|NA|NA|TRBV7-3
CASSPTGRNTYNEQFF
TGTGCCAGCAGCCCAACGGGCAGGAATACCTACAATGAGCAGTTCTTC
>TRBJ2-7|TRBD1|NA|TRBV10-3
CAISPNPRDSYEQYF
TGTGCCATCAGTCCAAACCCCCGGGACAGCTACGAGCAGTACTTC
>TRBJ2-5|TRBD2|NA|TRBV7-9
CASSLLQLAGQETQYF
TGTGCCAGCAGCTTACTACAATTAGCGGGCCAAGAGACCCAGTACTTC
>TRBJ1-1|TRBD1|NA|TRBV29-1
CSVEGQMNTEAFF
TGCAGCGTTGAGGGACAGATGAACACTGAAGCTTTCTTT
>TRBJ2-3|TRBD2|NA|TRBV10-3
CAISPGLAGSDTQYF
TGTGCCATCAGCCCGGGACTAGCGGGATCTGATACGCAGTATTTT
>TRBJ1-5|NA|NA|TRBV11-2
CASSLGGSNQPQHF
TGTGCCAGCAGCTTAGGAGGCAGTAATCAGCCCCAGCATTTT
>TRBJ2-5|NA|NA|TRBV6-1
CATYPGGRKTQYF
TGTGCCACCTACCCTGGGGGAAGGAAGACCCAGTACTTC
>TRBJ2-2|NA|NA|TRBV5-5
CASSNMDWAGTGELFF
TGTGCCAGCAGCAACATGGATTGGGCGGGGACCGGGGAGCTGTTTTTT
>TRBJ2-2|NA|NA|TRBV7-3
CASSLIGASNTGELFF
TGTGCCAGCAGCTTAATTGGGGCGAGTAACACCGGGGAGCTGTTTTTT
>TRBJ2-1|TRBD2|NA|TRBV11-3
CASSLDGTSNDEQFF
TGTGCCAGCAGCTTAGATGGGACTAGCAACGATGAGCAGTTCTTC
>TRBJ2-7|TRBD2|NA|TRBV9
CASSVGPSGPSYEQYF
TGTGCCAGCAGCGTAGGGCCTAGCGGACCCTCCTACGAGCAGTACTTC
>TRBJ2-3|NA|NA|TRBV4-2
CASSSRATTEGSDTQYF
TGTGCCAGCAGCTCCCGGGCGACAACCGAGGGATCAGATACGCAGTATTTT
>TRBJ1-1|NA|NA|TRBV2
CASRVGRNTEAFF
TGTGCCAGCAGGGTGGGGCGGAACACTGAAGCTTTCTTT
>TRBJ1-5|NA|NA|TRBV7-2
CASSLDNQPQHF
TGTGCCAGCAGCTTAGACAATCAGCCCCAGCATTTT
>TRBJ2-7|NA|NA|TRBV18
CASSPSGASGEQYF
TGTGCCAGCTCACCCTCGGGCGCCTCGGGGGAGCAGTACTTC
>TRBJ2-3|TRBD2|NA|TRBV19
CASSVGLARGTDTQYF
TGTGCCAGTAGTGTCGGACTAGCCAGGGGTACAGATACGCAGTATTTT
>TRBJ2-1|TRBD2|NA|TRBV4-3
CASSPRLAGDSYNEQFF
TGCGCCAGCAGCCCCCGACTAGCGGGAGACTCCTACAATGAGCAGTTCTTC
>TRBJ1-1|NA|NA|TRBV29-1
CSAGPTAVNTEAFF
TGCAGCGCCGGCCCCACGGCAGTAAACACTGAAGCTTTCTTT
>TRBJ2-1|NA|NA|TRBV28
CVLGGLRNEQFF
TGTGTCCTCGGCGGGTTGAGGAATGAGCAGTTCTTC
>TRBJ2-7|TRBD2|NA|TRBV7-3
CASSLYGTAGTSGSSYEQYF
TGTGCCAGCAGCTTATATGGGACGGCGGGGACTAGCGGGAGCTCCTACGAGCAGTACTTC
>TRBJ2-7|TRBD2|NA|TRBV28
CASTRGTSGRPYEQYF
TGTGCCAGCACCAGAGGGACTAGCGGGAGACCCTACGAGCAGTACTTC
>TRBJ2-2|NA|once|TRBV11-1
CASSLMNTGELFF
TGTGCCAGCAGCTTAATGAACACCGGGGAGCTGTTTTTT
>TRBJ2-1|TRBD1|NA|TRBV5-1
CASNSGTAYNEQFF
TGCGCCAGCAACTCCGGGACAGCATACAATGAGCAGTTCTTC
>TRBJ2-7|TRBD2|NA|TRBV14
CASSQERGLAVYEQYF
TGTGCCAGCAGCCAAGAGCGAGGACTAGCGGTCTACGAGCAGTACTTC
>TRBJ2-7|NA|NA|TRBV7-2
CASSTGAPYEQYF
TGTGCCAGCAGCACTGGGGCCCCCTACGAGCAGTACTTC
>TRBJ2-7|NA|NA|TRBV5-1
CASSLDRGGSSYEQYF
TGCGCCAGCAGCTTGGACAGGGGAGGCAGCTCCTACGAGCAGTACTTC
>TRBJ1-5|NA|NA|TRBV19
CASSYSGADQPQHF
TGTGCCAGTAGTTACTCAGGGGCCGATCAGCCCCAGCATTTT
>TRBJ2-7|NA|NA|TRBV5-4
CASSRVNEQYF
TGTGCCAGCAGCCGGGTCAACGAGCAGTACTTC
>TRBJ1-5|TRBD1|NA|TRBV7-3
CASSGGDQPQHF
TGTGCCAGTTCAGGGGGAGATCAGCCCCAGCATTTT
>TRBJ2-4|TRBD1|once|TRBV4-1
CASSQGRQGLLAKNIQYF
TGCGCCAGCAGCCAAGGACGACAGGGTCTGCTAGCCAAAAACATTCAGTACTTC
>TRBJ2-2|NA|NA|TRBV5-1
CASSFFGPMDGELFF
TGCGCCAGCAGCTTTTTCGGTCCCATGGACGGGGAGCTGTTTTTT
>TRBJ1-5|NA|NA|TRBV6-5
CASSPAPGGNQPQHF
TGTGCCAGCAGTCCCGCCCCCGGGGGCAATCAGCCCCAGCATTTT
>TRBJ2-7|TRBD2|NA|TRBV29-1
CSVPGLAGGRRDEQYF
TGCAGCGTCCCGGGACTAGCGGGAGGGCGCCGGGACGAGCAGTACTTC
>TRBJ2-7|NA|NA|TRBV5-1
CASSIKNRDSSYEQYF
TGCGCCAGCAGCATAAAAAACCGGGACTCATCCTACGAGCAGTACTTC
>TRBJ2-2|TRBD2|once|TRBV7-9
CASKWTSGNTGELFF
TGTGCCAGTAAATGGACTAGCGGGAACACCGGGGAGCTGTTTTTT
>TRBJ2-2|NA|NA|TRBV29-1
CSVPERTGELFF
TGCAGCGTCCCAGAGAGGACCGGGGAGCTGTTTTTT
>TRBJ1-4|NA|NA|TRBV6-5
CASSQGSTNEKLFF
TGTGCCAGCAGTCAGGGGTCAACTAATGAAAAACTGTTTTTT
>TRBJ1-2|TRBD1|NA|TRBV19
CASSGTGYFYTF
TGTGCCAGTAGCGGGACAGGGTACTTCTACACCTTC
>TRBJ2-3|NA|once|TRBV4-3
CASSGQLTDTQYF
TGCGCCAGCAGTGGCCAGCTCACAGATACGCAGTATTTT